This T cell receptor beta chain is drawn from a study of T cells in localized non-small cell lung cancer. Study observations and caveats: A median approximately 57 of the top 100 tumor clones appeared in adjacent lung.

The table came from immunoSEQ multiplex PCR; TCRdb's copy has only in-frame clones and leaves some out. Of about 1,500 clones listed, 34% are singletons. Adjacent lung, free of atypia, was sampled at least 2 cm from the tumor margin. This clone is judged medium-sized. The antigen remains unidentified. This CDR3 region has 13 residues. Germline CDR1 reads MNHGY; CDR2 reads SAAAGT. With V trimmed by 10 bases and J by 7 bases, 9 bases remained unmatched. The TCR was taken from a male donor older than 55 with stage I squamous cell lung carcinoma. The rearrangement joins TRBV6-8 to TRBJ1-5; 8 bases match TRBD1. Here the sequenced sample was normal lung tissue next to the tumor, taken before any cancer treatment. CDR3 sequence reads: CAISLDRGQPQHF. The CDR3 region has the DNA TGTGCCATCAGCCTAGACAGGGGCCAGCCCCAGCATTTT.